This T cell receptor (beta chain) was documented in a study of blood T cell repertoires in COVID-19 (dated by TCRdb to between 2020 and 2021). About the study as a whole: Samples from collaborators originated in the United States, Italy and Spain and spanned both the acute and convalescent phases of COVID-19. The material from the prospective study consisted of cDNA or gDNA derived from T cells, B-cell-depleted T cells, or PBMCs. The dataset comprised deeply sampled blood TCRbeta repertoires from subjects exposed to, actively infected with, or recovered from COVID-19. The repertoires were released in a freely available public database meant as a resource for research on the immune response to SARS-CoV-2. The samples were drawn from the first 160 participants of the ongoing ImmuneRACE study and from under 1,500 subjects provided by 6 global collaborators. A de-identified subject ID, COVID-19 status, age in years and sex were almost always included in the sample metadata. Where available, HLA class I and class II types were taken from metadata supplied by the sample provider and were not determined by assay-based typing.

On the study overall, not on this receptor specifically: Clinical and demographic metadata were provided uncurated, with the amount varying by source and participant.

Participants in the prospective study were enrolled through a virtual design, were aged roughly 18 to 100 years, and lived in approximately 24 United States geographic areas. Cohort assignment in the prospective study relied on participant-reported clinical history from a screening survey and a study questionnaire. ImmuneRACE Cohort 3 recovered participants were defined by two consecutive negative NP/OP PCR tests, healthcare professional clearance, or symptom resolution. In the prospective study, mobile phlebotomists collected whole blood, serum and a nasopharyngeal or oropharyngeal swab from each participant. Prospective study participants could optionally give additional blood draws and questionnaires over an approximately two-month period. Blood samples from the prospective study were shipped frozen or at room temperature prior to DNA extraction. TCRbeta CDR3 regions were amplified from genomic DNA using the immunoSEQ Assay, a bias-controlled multiplex PCR. The source study handled its data this way. The number of nucleated cells in each sample was estimated from the amplification of reference gene primers within the assay. To quantify the absolute abundance of each unique TCRbeta CDR3 rearrangement, sequence reads were collapsed and filtered. For each sample, productive Simpson clonality was calculated as the square root of Simpson's diversity index across productive rearrangements. TCRdb limited this immuneACCESS table to in-frame rearrangements with V and J called. A share of clones is missing; checked studies link under half to unresolved V genes, and the rest is unexplained. Clone size and the V and J calls come from that table; the DNA yielded D and trimming. The sample data list approximately 470,000 clones, and about 85% of these were observed just once. The ten top clones hold approximately 0.7% of the sample.

About this clone itself: Its antigen is not yet known. Base qualities are not recorded, but no much larger clone differs from it by a single base.

V gives up 2 bases and J gives up 6 bases, and the segment between their germline ends measures 15 bases. Taken from the germline V gene, the CDR1 and CDR2 loops are SGDLS and YYNGEE. From cysteine to phenylalanine, the CDR3 is 15 amino acids long. The only DNA kept is the CDR3, 45 bases in frame from the first base. This clonotype was obtained from a woman aged 18-29 years who had recovered from COVID-19. The chain is assembled from TRBV9 and TRBJ2-1; the D gene is possibly TRBD1, with 5 bases matching. Sequences were obtained from PBMCs or T cells enriched from blood (not recorded which). The DNA sequence is as follows: TGTGCCAGCAGCGTGGGGCTGAGAAGCATCAATGAGCAGTTCTTC. This is translated as CASSVGLRSINEQFF.